The clone carrying this T cell receptor beta chain was found a few times. With V trimmed by 0 bases and J by 4 bases, 5 bases remained unmatched. Germline CDR1 reads PRHDT; CDR2 reads FYEKMQ (reference sequence). The CDR3 is 15 amino acids. Participant ages covered 18 to 89 years across approximately 25 US areas. Participant-reported clinical history was the basis for cohort assignment. These data originate in a study of blood T cell repertoires in COVID-19. As originally analysed: Reference gene primers were amplified, and this amplification served to estimate nucleated cell counts. Here immunoSEQ multiplex PCR was the method, and the copy in TCRdb shows in-frame clones only, minus some. V, J and clone size derive from that table, while D and trimming were established from the DNA sequence. Here the sample spans about 170,000 clones, around nine tenths being singletons.

Sequencing was performed on PBMCs or T cells enriched from blood (not recorded which). The source of this sequence is a woman aged 18-29 years who had recovered from COVID-19. The chain couples TRBV13 to TRBJ1-2, with 7 bases lining up with TRBD1. CDR3 region: CASSLGLAGGYGYTF. The CDR3 DNA reads TGTGCCAGCAGCTTAGGGTTGGCAGGGGGCTATGGCTACACCTTC.